These 8 T cell receptor beta chains were sequenced from one sample in a study of blood T cell repertoires in COVID-19. Only in-frame clones appear in the TCRdb table, and some are missing; sequencing was by immunoSEQ multiplex PCR. The sample carries about 36,000 clones, about 81% recorded once. Sequenced input: peripheral blood. The receptors shown here come from a human donor in a cohort sampled during active or convalescent COVID-19. The donor label of this sample is uncertain.

DNA of the CDR3: TGTGCCACCAGTGCCCGGGGGGCGTCAGGCTACACCTTC. The encoded protein is CATSARGASGYTF. The J gene is TRBJ1-2, the V gene TRBV24-1; the D gene is possibly TRBD1 (6 bases). Germline CDR1 reads KGHDR; CDR2 reads SFDVKD. The CDR3 runs 13 residues. V dropped 5 bases and J dropped 8 bases, with 14 bases sitting between them.

This clone was picked up many times. The chain employs TRBV5-6 and TRBJ2-7; D is uncertain. This CDR3 comprises 14 residues. Germline loops: CDR1 SGHDT, CDR2 YYEEEE. V was trimmed by 0 bases and J by 0 bases, leaving 7 bases between them. The DNA of the CDR3 is TGTGCCAGCAGCTTGGGTTTCCGCTCCTACGAGCAGTACTTC. This translates into CASSLGFRSYEQYF.

The chain employs TRBV7-2 and TRBJ2-1, with no clear D. CDR3 size: 15 residues. Germline V gene data show CDR1 as SGHTA and CDR2 as FQGNSA. Trimming took 8 bases from V and 3 from J, leaving 17 bases between them. The CDR3 sequence: CASSLQAAIYNEQFF. CDR3 DNA sequence: TGTGCCAGCTCCCTTCAGGCAGCCATCTACAATGAGCAGTTCTTC.

This clone was counted between two and nine times. The chain recombines TRBV6-2 or TRBV6-3 with TRBJ1-5; D is unresolved. Germline values: CDR1 MNHEY, CDR2 SVGEGT. Trimming removed 6 bases at V and 9 bases at J, with 12 bases between. This CDR3 has 12 amino acids. CDR3 sequence: CASSPFRRPQHF. Here the CDR3 DNA reads TGTGCCAGCAGCCCTTTCCGCAGGCCCCAGCATTTT.

The rearrangement joins TRBV30 to TRBJ2-3; a weak D match, TRBD2 (7 bases). Germline CDR1 GTSNPN, CDR2 SVGIG (reference sequence). V was trimmed by 2 bases and J by 1 base, leaving 13 bases between them. This CDR3 is 15 amino acids long. The CDR3: CAWSQGRGGTDTQYF. The CDR3 coding sequence is TGTGCCTGGAGTCAGGGGAGGGGAGGCACAGATACGCAGTATTTT. Full variable domain (outside the CDR3, taken from reference TRBV30 and TRBJ2-3): SQTIHQWPATLVQPVGSPLSLECTVEGTSNPNLYWYRQAAGRGLQLLFYSVGIGQISSEVPQNLSASRPQDRQFILSSKKLLLSDSGFYLCAWSQGRGGTDTQYFGPGTRLTVL.

The chain combines TRBV28 with TRBJ1-1; D is unclear. The length of the CDR3 is 15 residues. V lost 5 bases to trimming and J lost 0 bases, with 13 bases between them. Germline V gene sequence: CDR1 MDHEN, CDR2 SYDVKM. The CDR3 sequence is CASSTDGNMNTEAFF. Written as DNA, the CDR3 is TGTGCCAGCAGTACGGACGGGAACATGAACACTGAAGCTTTCTTT.

This clone was seen a single time. The chain recombines TRBV11-3 with TRBJ1-1; TRBD1 aligns across 8 bases. The CDR3 contains 13 residues. Germline-derived CDR1 and CDR2 are SGHNT and YENEEA. With V trimmed by 3 bases and J by 6 bases, 3 bases remained unmatched. CDR3 DNA sequence: TGTGCCAGCAGCTTCGCGGACAGGGCTGAAGCTTTCTTT. Translation: CASSFADRAEAFF.

This chain joins TRBV7-2 and TRBJ1-1; 11 bases agree with TRBD1. J lost 7 bases, V lost 5 bases, and 9 bases had no gene match. The CDR3 totals 15 residues. The germline V gene encodes CDR1 SGHTA and CDR2 FQGNSA. The CDR3 sequence: CASSPDRGPRSEAFF. DNA of the CDR3: TGTGCCAGCAGCCCGGACAGGGGGCCACGTAGTGAAGCTTTCTTT.